This TCR beta chain was sequenced in a study of shared clonotypes between healthy human individuals. The V gene's germline CDR1 is MGHRA and CDR2 YSYEKL. This CDR3 has 19 amino acids. V was shortened by 0 bases and J by 8 bases, with 28 bases between the two germline ends. As handled by the study authors: In the immunoSEQ data, sequences were junction-only and lacked quality scores, so filtering differed. Some clones are missing from TCRdb's copy, which holds only in-frame ones; the method was immunoSEQ multiplex PCR. V and J calls plus clone size are reproduced from that table; the DNA served to infer D and trimming. The sample has about 1 million clones; about 74% are singletons.

The V call is TRBV4-1, the J call TRBJ1-2; possible D gene TRBD1, 6 bases. This receptor was obtained from a man aged 18 to 30 in good health. Material: memory CD4+ T cells sorted from blood. The subset denotes: CD45RA-negative fraction. CDR3 coding DNA: TGCGCCAGCAGCCAAGAGGCCTCTGTCGGTAGTGAAGGGAGGGGGGGCTACACCTTC. It specifies CASSQEASVGSEGRGGYTF.